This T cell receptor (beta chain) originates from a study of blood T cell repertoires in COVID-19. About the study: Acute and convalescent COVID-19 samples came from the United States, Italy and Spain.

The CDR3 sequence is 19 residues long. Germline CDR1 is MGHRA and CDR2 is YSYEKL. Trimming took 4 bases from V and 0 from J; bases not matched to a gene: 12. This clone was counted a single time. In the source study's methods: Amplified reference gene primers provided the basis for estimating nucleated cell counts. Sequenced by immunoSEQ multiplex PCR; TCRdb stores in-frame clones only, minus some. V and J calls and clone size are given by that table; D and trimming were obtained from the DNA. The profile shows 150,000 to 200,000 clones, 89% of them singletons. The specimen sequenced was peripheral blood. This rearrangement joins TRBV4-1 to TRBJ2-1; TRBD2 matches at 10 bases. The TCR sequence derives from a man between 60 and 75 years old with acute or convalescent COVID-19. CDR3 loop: CASSPRGLAGGGSYNEQFF. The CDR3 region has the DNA TGCGCCAGCAGCCCCAGGGGGTTAGCGGGGGGAGGCTCCTACAATGAGCAGTTCTTC.